Shown below are 18 T cell receptor beta chains from a single sample sequenced in a study of regulatory T cells in long-lasting Graves disease. Time point: newly diagnosed GD, antithyroid drugs for less than 3 months. The TCR library was prepared using RNA isolated from PBMCs. Arm-PCR of CDR3 regions and iRepertoire HTBI primers were the basis on which TCR beta libraries were built. MiXCR, run by TCRdb on the multiplex PCR reads, gives a single entry per CDR3 protein. Found here are about 500,000 distinct CDR3 sequences, around 15% of them singletons; the top ten hold 12%. These data were likewise used in another study, on T cells in Graves' hyperthyroidism and ophthalmopathy.

Source: peripheral blood mononuclear cells (PBMCs), taken at new diagnosis, from a patient treated with antithyroid drugs. The receptors originated from a man in his forties or fifties with Graves disease.

V usage is TRBV29-1 and J usage is TRBJ2-1, with 11 nucleotides matching TRBD2. CDR3 length: 17 amino acids. Germline V gives CDR1 SQVTM, CDR2 ANQGSEA. V shed 1 base, J shed 8 bases, and the junction held 13 bases outside the gene matches. CDR3 residues: CSVEGASGRLTMDEQFF. The CDR3 DNA sequence: TGCAGCGTTGAAGGGGCTAGCGGGAGGCTAACTATGGATGAGCAGTTCTTC.

This clonotype is a singleton in its sample. The CDR3 bases are TGTGCCAGCACCCCTCTGGGGGTCGCTGAAGCTTTCTTT. Translation gives CASTPLGVAEAFF. The rearrangement joins TRBV7-2 to TRBJ1-1, with D possibly TRBD1 on 5 matching bases. CDR3 length: 13 amino acids. Germline V CDR1 and CDR2: SGHTA, FQGNSA. V lost 7 bases, J lost 6 bases, and 15 bases lay in between.

This clonotype was found many times. The chain combines TRBV28 with TRBJ2-7, with D perhaps TRBD1 (5 bases). Germline values: CDR1 MDHEN, CDR2 SYDVKM. The V end lost 6 bases, the J end lost 0 bases, and 12 bases lay between the germline ends. The CDR3 has 14 residues. The DNA for the CDR3 is TGTGCCAGCAGCTTAGAAGGGGACTCCTACGAGCAGTACTTC. Its translation: CASSLEGDSYEQYF.

V is TRBV12-3 or TRBV12-4 and J is TRBJ2-4, with D maybe TRBD2 (6 bases). The CDR3 runs 15 residues. V was clipped by 5 bases and J by 2 bases, with 13 bases between them. The CDR3 is CASSPAAGSKNIQYF. As DNA, the CDR3 is TGTGCCAGCAGTCCGGCAGCGGGCTCCAAAAACATTCAGTACTTC.

This clonotype was counted at least ten times. The chain recombines TRBV2 with TRBJ2-3; D may be TRBD1 or TRBD2 (5 bases each). Germline V gene lookup returns CDR1 SNHLY and CDR2 FYNNEI. The CDR3 consists of 12 residues. V was pared by 7 bases and J by 5 bases, with 10 bases between. CDR3 sequence reads: CASKRGVDTQYF. CDR3 DNA: TGTGCCAGCAAAAGAGGGGTAGATACGCAGTATTTT.

V is TRBV4-1 and J is TRBJ2-7; perhaps D is TRBD1 or TRBD2 (7 bases each). V gave up 4 bases and J gave up 4 bases, with 14 bases separating them. This CDR3 comprises 14 residues. Germline assignment: CDR1 MGHRA and CDR2 YSYEKL. CDR3 loop: CASSPGEGAYEQYF. CDR3 nucleotide sequence: TGCGCCAGCAGCCCCGGGGAGGGGGCGTACGAGCAGTACTTC.

The rearrangement links TRBV6-2 or TRBV6-3 to TRBJ2-7; D perhaps matches TRBD2 (5 bases). Trimming removed 0 bases from V and 3 bases from J, with 12 bases in between. CDR3 length: 15 amino acids. Germline V gene sequence: CDR1 MNHEY, CDR2 SVGEGT. In DNA form, the CDR3 reads TGTGCCAGCAGTTACTCCGAGGGTCTCCTCTACGAGCAGTACTTC. Protein: CASSYSEGLLYEQYF.

This clonotype showed up just a few times. Given a much more abundant clone one base away, this may be a read error. The V call is TRBV2, the J call TRBJ2-3, with 7 bases that match TRBD2. Trimming cost V 1 base and J 4 bases; bases outside gene matches: 8. The CDR3 sequence is 16 residues long. The V gene's germline CDR1 is SNHLY and CDR2 FYNNEI. The CDR3 protein is CASSEVAGVSADTQYF. The CDR3 bases are TGTGCCAGCAGTGAAGTTGCGGGGGTTTCGGCAGATACGCAGTATTTT.

This clonotype was observed a handful of times. This chain joins TRBV11-1 and TRBJ2-2; no definite D call. Germline CDR1 is SGHAT and CDR2 is FQDESV (reference sequence). V lost 5 bases, J lost 7 bases, and 11 bases lay in between. This CDR3 is built from 13 residues. The DNA for the CDR3 is TGTGCCAGCAGCCTTTCCGGTTTCGGGGAGCTGTTTTTT. Protein product: CASSLSGFGELFF.

The rearrangement links TRBV14 to TRBJ2-6, with 11 bases fitting TRBD1. J gave up 2 bases and V 4 bases, and 10 bases lay outside the gene matches. Germline V gives CDR1 SGHDN, CDR2 FVKESK. The CDR3 runs 19 residues. The CDR3 coding sequence is TGTGCCAGCAGCCGAACCTATGGACAGGGGGCAGCTGGGGCCAACGTCCTGACTTTC. Its protein product is CASSRTYGQGAAGANVLTF.

The sample holds many counts of this clonotype. V gene TRBV25-1 combines with J gene TRBJ2-3; TRBD1 agrees at 7 bases. This CDR3 has 16 amino acids. V lost 2 bases to trimming and J lost 4 bases; unmatched junction nucleotides: 9. The germline V gene has CDR1 MGHDK and CDR2 SYGVNS. CDR3 protein: CASSEVEGAGADTQYF. The CDR3 DNA reads as TGTGCCAGCAGTGAAGTTGAGGGGGCGGGCGCAGATACGCAGTATTTT.

CDR3 sequence: CASTPGTSGRAPDTQYF. As DNA, the CDR3 is TGTGCCAGCACTCCAGGGACTAGCGGGAGGGCCCCAGATACGCAGTATTTT. The chain carries TRBV6-1 and TRBJ2-3; 16 bases line up with TRBD2. Trimming at V came to 7 bases and at J to 4 bases, leaving 8 bases not matched to a gene. Germline-derived CDR1 and CDR2 are MNHNS and SASEGT. The CDR3 loop spans 17 amino acids.

Many counts were recorded for this clonotype. V and J are TRBV7-2 and TRBJ2-7; 7 nucleotides align to TRBD2. Germline assignment: CDR1 SGHTA and CDR2 FQGNSA. The junction had 11 bases not matched to a gene; V was cut back by 2 bases and J by 7 bases. This CDR3 is built from 15 residues. This CDR3 is CASSLITGGPGEQYF. The CDR3 coding sequence is TGTGCCAGCAGCTTAATAACGGGAGGACCGGGGGAGCAGTACTTC.

A few counts support this clonotype. The chain has TRBV6-1 and TRBJ1-5, with 10 bases fitting TRBD1. V lost 4 bases, J lost 3 bases, and 3 bases stayed unmatched. The V gene's germline CDR1 is MNHNS and CDR2 SASEGT. The CDR3 has 15 amino acids. The CDR3 here is CASSVGTGVNQPQHF. The DNA of the CDR3 is TGTGCCAGCAGTGTAGGGACAGGGGTCAATCAGCCCCAGCATTTT.

The chain employs TRBV5-1 and TRBJ2-1, with D perhaps matching TRBD1 (6 bases). Germline V gives CDR1 SGHRS, CDR2 YFSETQ. The CDR3 is made up of 16 amino acids. V was cut by 4 bases and J by 1 base, with 15 bases left in between. The CDR3 nucleotides read TGCGCCAGCAGCCCCATCGTAGGGGGATCCTACAATGAGCAGTTCTTC. This translates into CASSPIVGGSYNEQFF.

There are many counts of this clonotype. The V call is TRBV15, the J call TRBJ1-5; D remains unclear. Between the trimmed V and J ends, which lost 3 bases and 6 bases, there was a span of 12 bases. Germline CDR1 is LNHNV and CDR2 is YYDKDF (reference sequence). This CDR3 spans 14 amino acids. The CDR3 protein is CATSSRLEGQPQHF. CDR3 DNA: TGTGCCACCAGCAGTCGACTCGAGGGTCAGCCCCAGCATTTT.

At least ten counts were recorded for this clonotype. The V gene is TRBV20-1, the J gene TRBJ1-2, with D tentatively TRBD1 (5 bases). Germline CDR1 and CDR2: DFQATT and SNEGSKA (reference sequence). This CDR3 is built from 15 residues. Trimming removed 4 bases at V and 4 bases at J, with 19 bases between. Here the CDR3 DNA reads TGCAGTGCTATTCGCCAGGGACCAGAGTCCTATGGCTACACCTTC. Translated: CSAIRQGPESYGYTF.

This clonotype has ten or more counts. The chain combines TRBV5-6 with TRBJ2-1, with 12 bases matching TRBD2. Germline V CDR1 and CDR2: SGHDT, YYEEEE. There are 20 residues in the CDR3. V shed 4 bases, J shed 0 bases, and the junction held 14 bases outside the gene matches. As DNA, the CDR3 is TGTGCCAGCAGCACTCCCCGGGGGACTAGCGGGTGGAGCTCCTACAATGAGCAGTTCTTC. This codes for CASSTPRGTSGWSSYNEQFF.